This T cell receptor beta chain was captured by sequencing in a study of T cell responses to AZD1222 COVID-19 vaccine. Points from the study as a whole: Spike-specific TCR repertoires showed rising breadth and depth after two AZD1222 doses. CD4 TCRs linked to vaccination spanned spike, dominating at 160-218 and 743-854.

Details on this clone: The antigen remains undetermined.

Trimming took 2 bases from V and 0 from J; bases not matched to a gene: 14. CDR3 length: 19 amino acids. Germline assignment: CDR1 SGHRS and CDR2 YFSETQ. Assay: immunoSEQ multiplex PCR; the TCRdb copy retains only in-frame clones and omits some. The data contain 84,000 or so clones, more than 75% of them singletons. The origin of this receptor is an adult in good health. This chain uses TRBV5-1 with TRBJ2-3, with 8 bases fitting TRBD2. The specimen comprised peripheral blood, sampled on day 0 of AZD1222 vaccination. CDR3 DNA sequence: TGCGCCAGCAGCTTACTTGCTAGCGGGCTCTCCACGAGCACAGATACGCAGTATTTT. Translated, it gives CASSLLASGLSTSTDTQYF.